This entry lists 16 T cell receptor beta chains sequenced from one sample in a study of vaccination effects on CD4 cells after COVID-19. The table came from immunoSEQ multiplex PCR; TCRdb's copy has only in-frame clones and leaves some out. The table lists tens of thousands of clones, around 72% of them singletons. ViraFEST used viral peptide pools to expand antigen-specific CD4+ T cells before sequencing. Culture lasted roughly 9 days before CD4+ T cell isolation. For these receptors, no antigen is known. Source: CD4+ T cells from PBMCs cultured with HCoV-229E spike peptides, taken before COVID-19 vaccination. The receptors derive from a human donor who received a COVID-19 vaccine.

The rearrangement links TRBV6-2 or TRBV6-3 to TRBJ1-6; possibly TRBD1 for D (6 bases). Germline-derived CDR1 and CDR2 are MNHEY and SVGEGT. This CDR3 is built from 17 residues. V lost 1 base, J lost 7 bases, and 17 bases lay in between. The CDR3 nucleotides are TGTGCCAGCAGTTACTTATTCCCCCGGGACAAGAATTCACCCCTCCACTTT. Translation: CASSYLFPRDKNSPLHF.

Only one count was recorded for this clone. The V gene is TRBV5-4, the J gene TRBJ2-1, with TRBD2 matching 7 bases. The V and J ends lost 2 bases and 8 bases, in that order; junction bases with no gene match: 4. The CDR3 spans 13 residues. Germline values: CDR1 SGHNT, CDR2 YYREEE (reference sequence). The chain's CDR3 is CASSLAGKYEQFF. The CDR3 nucleotides read TGTGCCAGCAGCTTAGCGGGAAAGTATGAGCAGTTCTTC.

This chain uses TRBV24-1 with TRBJ1-5; 7 bases agree with TRBD1. Unmatched junction bases numbered 5, after V lost 10 bases and J lost 9 bases. The CDR3 covers 11 residues. Looked up from germline, CDR1 is KGHDR and CDR2 is SFDVKD. DNA for the CDR3: TGTGCCACAACAGGGGATCGGCCCCAGCATTTT. Its protein product is CATTGDRPQHF.

This rearrangement joins TRBV5-1 to TRBJ2-5, with D maybe TRBD2 (6 bases). Germline V CDR1 and CDR2: SGHRS, YFSETQ. The CDR3 runs 14 residues. V was shortened by 0 bases and J by 3 bases, with 9 bases between the two germline ends. CDR3 sequence: CASSLVEGEETQYF. The CDR3 bases are TGCGCCAGCAGCTTGGTGGAGGGAGAAGAGACCCAGTACTTC. The whole variable domain, remainder taken from reference TRBV5-1 and TRBJ2-5, is KAGVTQTPRYLIKTRGQQVTLSCSPISGHRSVSWYQQTPGQGLQFLFEYFSETQRNKGNFPGRFSGRQFSNSRSEMNVSTLELGDSALYLCASSLVEGEETQYFGPGTRLLVL.

The V gene is TRBV11-2, the J gene TRBJ2-4, with 12 bases aligning to TRBD2. The V and J ends lost 3 bases and 7 bases, in that order; junction bases with no gene match: 10. Germline V gene lookup returns CDR1 SGHAT and CDR2 FQNNGV. This CDR3 is built from 17 residues. CDR3 region: CASSLTASGRARNIQYF. CDR3 nucleotides: TGTGCCAGCAGCTTGACTGCTAGCGGGAGGGCAAGGAACATTCAGTACTTC.

The V gene is TRBV10-1, the J gene TRBJ2-1, with D tentatively TRBD2 (6 bases). The V end was cut by 7 bases, the J end by 8 bases, with 18 bases between. From germline, CDR1 is WNHNN and CDR2 SYGVQD (reference sequence). CDR3 length: 14 amino acids. The CDR3 sequence is CASKPTGDLDEQFF. CDR3 DNA: TGCGCCAGCAAGCCTACGGGGGACCTCGATGAGCAGTTCTTC.

The chain recombines TRBV5-5 with TRBJ1-5; D is uncertain. The V end was cut by 3 bases, the J end by 1 base, with 8 bases between. The CDR3 is 14 amino acids. Germline V gives CDR1 SGHKS, CDR2 YYEKEE (reference sequence). The CDR3 bases are TGTGCCAGCAGCTCCTCCGACAGCAATCAGCCCCAGCATTTT. This translates into CASSSSDSNQPQHF.

The rearrangement uses TRBV5-1 and TRBJ2-2, with D perhaps matching TRBD1 (6 bases). The V gene lost 4 bases and the J gene lost 6 bases, with 10 bases spanning the gap. Germline V gene lookup returns CDR1 SGHRS and CDR2 YFSETQ. This CDR3 comprises 13 residues. The CDR3: CASSRQAPGELFF. The CDR3 DNA is TGCGCCAGCAGCCGACAGGCCCCCGGGGAGCTGTTTTTT.

The chain uses TRBV2 and TRBJ2-7; D is undetermined. Trimming took 7 bases from V and 0 from J, leaving 19 bases between them. In germline, CDR1 is SNHLY, CDR2 FYNNEI. The CDR3 length is 16 residues. DNA for the CDR3: TGTGCCAGCATCTCCCGACAAGGTTGGGACTCCTACGAGCAGTACTTC. It is translated as CASISRQGWDSYEQYF.

V usage is TRBV5-1 and J usage is TRBJ2-1; 7 bases line up with TRBD2. Germline CDR1 and CDR2: SGHRS and YFSETQ. This CDR3 has 15 amino acids. J gave up 3 bases and V 2 bases, and 5 bases lay outside the gene matches. DNA for the CDR3: TGCGCCAGCAGCTTCGGACTAGACGGCTACAATGAGCAGTTCTTC. This gives the protein CASSFGLDGYNEQFF.

CDR3: CASSLTQGVRSYEQYF. DNA for the CDR3: TGCGCCAGCAGCTTGACCCAGGGGGTCCGCTCCTACGAGCAGTACTTC. The chain carries TRBV5-1 and TRBJ2-7; 7 nucleotides agree with TRBD1. Germline loops: CDR1 SGHRS, CDR2 YFSETQ. Trimming took 1 base from V and 0 from J; bases not matched to a gene: 7. CDR3 length: 16 residues.

The chain combines TRBV27 with TRBJ2-5; 9 nucleotides align to TRBD1. This CDR3 spans 15 amino acids. V trimming: 4 bases; J trimming: 5 bases; junction bases outside the gene matches: 8. Germline V gene lookup returns CDR1 MNHEY and CDR2 SMNVEV (reference sequence). The CDR3: CASSSPGQGMETQYF. As DNA, the CDR3 is TGTGCCAGCAGTTCCCCCGGACAGGGGATGGAGACCCAGTACTTC.

The chain carries TRBV12-3 or TRBV12-4 and TRBJ1-4; tentative D call: TRBD1 (5 bases). The CDR3 length is 12 residues. Trimming stripped 3 bases from V and 13 bases from J, with 12 bases between. As DNA, the CDR3 is TGTGCCAGCAGTTTTTGGGGGACGGTACTGTTTTTT. It specifies CASSFWGTVLFF.

The chain carries TRBV6-5 and TRBJ1-5; tentatively, D is TRBD1 (6 bases). This CDR3 spans 13 amino acids. Trimming pared 5 bases from V and 5 bases from J, leaving 10 bases between. Germline CDR1 MNHEY, CDR2 SVGAGI. The CDR3 reads CASSHREDQPQHF. The CDR3 DNA reads as TGTGCCAGCAGTCACAGGGAAGATCAGCCCCAGCATTTT.

The chain uses TRBV6-5 and TRBJ2-7, with D possibly TRBD1 on 5 matching bases. From germline, CDR1 is MNHEY and CDR2 SVGAGI. Trimming removed 7 bases at V and 0 bases at J, with 10 bases between. CDR3 size: 13 residues. The CDR3 coding sequence is TGTGCCAGCATCTCCAGGGTCTCCTACGAGCAGTACTTC. Translation: CASISRVSYEQYF.

The J gene is TRBJ1-1, the V gene TRBV29-1; TRBD1 is a possible D gene (5 bases). The germline gives CDR1 SQVTM, CDR2 ANQGSEA. The CDR3 covers 15 residues. V lost 6 bases and J lost 6, with 23 bases in between. The CDR3 spells CSVATWGGSRPEAFF. The DNA for the CDR3 is TGCAGCGTCGCAACCTGGGGGGGGTCGAGGCCTGAAGCTTTCTTT.